This TCR beta chain was found in a study of cytomegalovirus exposure and HLA in healthy donors. Study-wide background: Early released data had around 89 million unique TCRs, all coming from HLA-typed donors. Study results and limitations: The study found most TCR sequences rare, yet found some public TCRs in many donors. In a later analysis, the majority of CMV-associated beta chains seemingly showed HLA restriction.

The CDR3 runs to 15 residues. CDR1 and CDR2 from the germline V gene are LNHDA and SQIVND (reference sequence). The PCR ran on 60 Vbeta and 13 Jbeta primers. Authors' analysis steps: Counted up in a later analysis, unique TCR beta chains came to around 80 million, with around 12 million shared. The method was immunoSEQ multiplex PCR; TCRdb's version includes in-frame clones alone and lacks a portion of them. D and trimming come from the DNA, and the V and J calls and clone size come from that table. This specimen shows 130,000 or so clones; the ten leading clones hold over 1.5%. Concerning this clone itself: Its antigen is still unknown.

Sequenced: PBMCs. The TCR was taken from a woman in her thirties or forties in good health and CMV-seropositive. The gene calls are TRBV19 and TRBJ2-5; TRBD1 aligns across 9 bases. The DNA end favors TRBJ2-7, so the J call may be wrong. The DNA for the CDR3 is TGTGCCAGTAGTATATTGACAGGGGGACTTTACGAGCAGTACTTC. It translates to CASSILTGGLYEQYF.